This is a list of T cell receptor beta chains from one sample in a study of identical twins. TCRdb reprocessed the 5' RACE reads with MiXCR, giving one entry per CDR3 protein. The data contain roughly 1,500,000 distinct CDR3 sequences, under 35% of them singletons. Specimen: cord blood. The source of these receptors is a newborn girl in good health. Each CDR3 is given with its conserved first and last residue. D genes are given only for firm matches. Expanded clones get a size class; other rows say once, few or many, or leave the size out.

V gene: TRBV24-1; D gene: .; J gene: TRBJ2-1; clone size: many; CDR3 DNA: TGTGCCACCAGTGCGGGCTATGAGCAGTTCTTC; CDR3 protein: CATSAGYEQFF
V gene: TRBV12-3/TRBV12-4; D gene: TRBD2; J gene: TRBJ2-5; clone size: .; CDR3 DNA: TGTGCCAGCAGTTCTGGGGGGGAGGAGCAGTACTTC; CDR3 protein: CASSSGGEEQYF
V gene: TRBV24-1; D gene: TRBD2; J gene: TRBJ2-1; clone size: .; CDR3 DNA: TGTGCCACCAGTGATTTACCCGGGACTAGCGGGAAAAACAATGAGCAGTTCTTC; CDR3 protein: CATSDLPGTSGKNNEQFF
V gene: TRBV27; D gene: .; J gene: TRBJ2-1; clone size: .; CDR3 DNA: TGTGCCAGCAGTCGACGAATGCCCTACAATGAGCAGTTCTTC; CDR3 protein: CASSRRMPYNEQFF
V gene: TRBV29-1; D gene: .; J gene: TRBJ1-2; clone size: many; CDR3 DNA: TGCAGCGTTGCAGGGGTTATGGGGGGCTCTGGCTACACCTTC; CDR3 protein: CSVAGVMGGSGYTF
V gene: TRBV5-1; D gene: TRBD2; J gene: TRBJ2-7; clone size: .; CDR3 DNA: TGCGCCAGCAGCGACTCCGGGACTAGCGGGGGGAGCTCCTACGAGCAGTACTTC; CDR3 protein: CASSDSGTSGGSSYEQYF
V gene: TRBV10-1; D gene: .; J gene: TRBJ1-2; clone size: few; CDR3 DNA: TGCGCCAGCAGTTCCACAGGGACTTCGGGTGGCTACACCTTC; CDR3 protein: CASSSTGTSGGYTF
V gene: TRBV7-8; D gene: TRBD2; J gene: TRBJ2-1; clone size: few; CDR3 DNA: TGTGCCAGCAGCGCTAGGACTAGCTCTTCCCAGTTCTTC; CDR3 protein: CASSARTSSSQFF
V gene: TRBV2; D gene: TRBD2; J gene: TRBJ2-3; clone size: few; CDR3 DNA: TGTGCCGGAAAAGGGACTAGCGGGAGGACAGATACGCAGTATTTT; CDR3 protein: CAGKGTSGRTDTQYF
V gene: TRBV20-1; D gene: .; J gene: TRBJ2-7; clone size: .; CDR3 DNA: TGCAGTGCTAGAAAACGGGCAGGGTACGAGCAGTACTTC; CDR3 protein: CSARKRAGYEQYF
V gene: TRBV25-1; D gene: TRBD2; J gene: TRBJ2-1; clone size: .; CDR3 DNA: TGTGCCAGCAGTGAATCTATTAGCGGGAGCAGAGAGACCCAGTTCTTC; CDR3 protein: CASSESISGSRETQFF
V gene: TRBV27; D gene: .; J gene: TRBJ1-2; clone size: .; CDR3 DNA: TGTGCCAGCAGTTTATCAGCGGCAGCCGGCTACACCTTC; CDR3 protein: CASSLSAAAGYTF
V gene: TRBV20-1; D gene: TRBD2; J gene: TRBJ2-1; clone size: .; CDR3 DNA: TGCAGTGCGACGGCTAGCGGGTTCAATGAGCAGTTCTTC; CDR3 protein: CSATASGFNEQFF
V gene: TRBV24-1; D gene: TRBD2; J gene: TRBJ2-5; clone size: .; CDR3 DNA: TGTGCCACCAGTGATCGCAGCCTATTAGCGGGAGGTGGAGAGACCCAGTACTTC; CDR3 protein: CATSDRSLLAGGGETQYF
V gene: TRBV29-1; D gene: .; J gene: TRBJ2-5; clone size: few; CDR3 DNA: TGCAGTGTAGCCCGACAGGGCCGGGGGAAGACCCAGTACTTC; CDR3 protein: CSVARQGRGKTQYF
V gene: TRBV4-2; D gene: TRBD1; J gene: TRBJ2-5; clone size: few; CDR3 DNA: TGTGCCAGCAGCCCTCAAACCAACGCCGGGGTCAGGGGGCAAGAGACCCAGTACTTC; CDR3 protein: CASSPQTNAGVRGQETQYF
V gene: TRBV9; D gene: TRBD1; J gene: TRBJ1-2; clone size: .; CDR3 DNA: TGTGCCAGCAGCGCCACGGGACAGGGGGCGCGTGGCTACACCTTC; CDR3 protein: CASSATGQGARGYTF
V gene: TRBV7-6; D gene: TRBD1; J gene: TRBJ1-2; clone size: .; CDR3 DNA: TGTGTCAGCAGCTTAGAGGGGGACAGGGGGCACTATGGCTACACCTTC; CDR3 protein: CVSSLEGDRGHYGYTF
V gene: TRBV2; D gene: TRBD2; J gene: TRBJ2-1; clone size: few; CDR3 DNA: TGTGCCATTACCTCCGGGACTAGCCCTCCTATTGAGCAGTTCTTC; CDR3 protein: CAITSGTSPPIEQFF
V gene: TRBV6-1; D gene: .; J gene: TRBJ2-2; clone size: .; CDR3 DNA: TGTGCCAGCAGCGCCCGGGGGGGACAGATCTCACTTACCGGGGAGCTGTTTTTT; CDR3 protein: CASSARGGQISLTGELFF
V gene: TRBV3-1; D gene: .; J gene: TRBJ1-2; clone size: .; CDR3 DNA: TGTGCCAGCAGCCAAGCTGGGAGGGGTAACTATGGCTACACCTTC; CDR3 protein: CASSQAGRGNYGYTF
V gene: TRBV2; D gene: TRBD1; J gene: TRBJ2-3; clone size: .; CDR3 DNA: TGTGCCAGCAAGGGGGCAGGGCGCGATACGCAGTATTTT; CDR3 protein: CASKGAGRDTQYF
V gene: TRBV28; D gene: .; J gene: TRBJ2-4; clone size: .; CDR3 DNA: TGTGCCAACAGACGGGGACTCCAAAACATTCAGTACTTC; CDR3 protein: CANRRGLQNIQYF
V gene: TRBV20-1; D gene: .; J gene: TRBJ1-6; clone size: few; CDR3 DNA: TGCAGTGCTAGAGGTCCTGGGAGTCTCCGGTATAGTTCACCCCTCCACTTT; CDR3 protein: CSARGPGSLRYSSPLHF
V gene: TRBV7-9; D gene: .; J gene: TRBJ2-1; clone size: few; CDR3 DNA: TGTGCCAGCAGCTTAGCCTTTTCTATTCCCAATTCCTACAATGAGCAGTTCTTC; CDR3 protein: CASSLAFSIPNSYNEQFF
V gene: TRBV4-2; D gene: .; J gene: TRBJ1-1; clone size: few; CDR3 DNA: TGTGCCAGCAGCCAAGGGATAGGGGCGAGCACTGAAGCTTTCTTT; CDR3 protein: CASSQGIGASTEAFF
V gene: TRBV30; D gene: .; J gene: TRBJ1-2; clone size: .; CDR3 DNA: TGTGCCTGGACTATACAGGGCTATGGCTACACCTTC; CDR3 protein: CAWTIQGYGYTF
V gene: TRBV15; D gene: .; J gene: TRBJ2-3; clone size: few; CDR3 DNA: TGTGCCACCAGCAGAGACGGAGGTCGCACAGATACGCAGTATTTT; CDR3 protein: CATSRDGGRTDTQYF
V gene: TRBV20-1; D gene: .; J gene: TRBJ1-6; clone size: .; CDR3 DNA: TGCAGTGCTAGAGATATAGGACAGCGTCATAATTCACCCCTCCACTTT; CDR3 protein: CSARDIGQRHNSPLHF
V gene: TRBV7-9; D gene: TRBD1; J gene: TRBJ2-7; clone size: few; CDR3 DNA: TGTGCCACCATGCGGACAGGGTTCCACGAGCAGTACTTC; CDR3 protein: CATMRTGFHEQYF
V gene: TRBV20-1; D gene: TRBD2; J gene: TRBJ2-5; clone size: once; CDR3 DNA: TGCAGTGCTAGTCCTATAGCGGGGGGACAAGAGACCCAGTACTTC; CDR3 protein: CSASPIAGGQETQYF
V gene: TRBV9; D gene: .; J gene: TRBJ2-3; clone size: .; CDR3 DNA: TGTGCCAGCAACGTAGCAGGAGATACGCAGTATTTT; CDR3 protein: CASNVAGDTQYF
V gene: TRBV3-1; D gene: TRBD2; J gene: TRBJ2-3; clone size: .; CDR3 DNA: TGTGCCAGCAGCCAAGCAAAGCGGGGGGGCACAGATACGCAGTATTTT; CDR3 protein: CASSQAKRGGTDTQYF
V gene: TRBV12-3/TRBV12-4; D gene: .; J gene: TRBJ2-7; clone size: .; CDR3 DNA: TGTGCCAGCAGCCCACCTCAGGGGAGAAGCGCCTACGAGCAGTACTTC; CDR3 protein: CASSPPQGRSAYEQYF
V gene: TRBV10-3; D gene: TRBD1; J gene: TRBJ2-7; clone size: .; CDR3 DNA: TGTGCCATCAGCAGACAGGGGGGGGGCGGCTACGAGCAGTACTTC; CDR3 protein: CAISRQGGGGYEQYF
V gene: TRBV5-1; D gene: TRBD2; J gene: TRBJ2-3; clone size: .; CDR3 DNA: TGCGCCAGCAGCTTGGCCTCAGCGGGGGGTACCACAGATACGCAGTATTTT; CDR3 protein: CASSLASAGGTTDTQYF
V gene: TRBV24-1; D gene: TRBD2; J gene: TRBJ2-3; clone size: few; CDR3 DNA: TGTGCCACCAGTGAAACGACTAGCGGTAGCACAGATACGCAGTATTTT; CDR3 protein: CATSETTSGSTDTQYF
V gene: TRBV4-2; D gene: TRBD2; J gene: TRBJ2-2; clone size: .; CDR3 DNA: TGTGCCAGCAGCCAAGAAATCCGAGCGGGAGCCGGGGAGCTGTTTTTT; CDR3 protein: CASSQEIRAGAGELFF
V gene: TRBV20-1; D gene: .; J gene: TRBJ2-1; clone size: .; CDR3 DNA: TGCAGTGCTAGGTGGGGGGCGATCAATGAGCAGTTCTTC; CDR3 protein: CSARWGAINEQFF
V gene: TRBV29-1; D gene: TRBD2; J gene: TRBJ2-1; clone size: few; CDR3 DNA: TGCAGCGTTGGTGGTAGCGGGAGGGGGTGGCCTGAGCAGTTCTTC; CDR3 protein: CSVGGSGRGWPEQFF
V gene: TRBV5-1; D gene: .; J gene: TRBJ1-6; clone size: .; CDR3 DNA: TGCGCCAGCAGCCGGGAAACCAATTCACCCCCCCACTTT; CDR3 protein: CASSRETNSPPHF
V gene: TRBV7-9; D gene: TRBD1; J gene: TRBJ2-7; clone size: few; CDR3 DNA: TGTGCCAGCAGCCGTTGGAGGACAGGGATCTCCTACGAGCAGTACTTC; CDR3 protein: CASSRWRTGISYEQYF
V gene: TRBV5-1; D gene: .; J gene: TRBJ2-2; clone size: .; CDR3 DNA: TGCGCCAGCAGCTCTGGACCCCCTTTAGCTGGGGAGCTGTTTTTT; CDR3 protein: CASSSGPPLAGELFF
V gene: TRBV9; D gene: TRBD1; J gene: TRBJ2-3; clone size: .; CDR3 DNA: TGTGCCAGCAGCCCCTATGGAGACAGGGGCACAGATACGCAGTATTTT; CDR3 protein: CASSPYGDRGTDTQYF